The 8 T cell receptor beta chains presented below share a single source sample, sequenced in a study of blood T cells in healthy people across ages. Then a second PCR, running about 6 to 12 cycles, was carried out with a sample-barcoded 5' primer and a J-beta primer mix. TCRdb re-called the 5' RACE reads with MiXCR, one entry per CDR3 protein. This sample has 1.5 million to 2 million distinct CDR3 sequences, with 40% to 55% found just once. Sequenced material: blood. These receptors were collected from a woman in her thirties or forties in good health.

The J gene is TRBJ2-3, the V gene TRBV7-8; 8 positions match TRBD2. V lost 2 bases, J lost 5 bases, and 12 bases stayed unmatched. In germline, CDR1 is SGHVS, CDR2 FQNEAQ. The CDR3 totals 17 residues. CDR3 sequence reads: CASSLPGAGASVDTQYF. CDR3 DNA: TGTGCCAGCAGCTTACCGGGAGCGGGGGCCAGCGTAGATACGCAGTATTTT.

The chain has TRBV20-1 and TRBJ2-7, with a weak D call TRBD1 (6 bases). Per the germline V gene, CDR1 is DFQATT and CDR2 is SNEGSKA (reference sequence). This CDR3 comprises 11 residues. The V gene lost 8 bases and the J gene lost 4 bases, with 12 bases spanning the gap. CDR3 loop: CSTVQGYEQYF. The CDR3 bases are TGCAGTACCGTACAGGGTTACGAGCAGTACTTC.

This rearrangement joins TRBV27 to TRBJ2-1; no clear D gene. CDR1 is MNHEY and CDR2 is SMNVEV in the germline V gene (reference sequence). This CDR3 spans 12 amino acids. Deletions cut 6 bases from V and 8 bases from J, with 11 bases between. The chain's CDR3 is CASRPHRDEQFF. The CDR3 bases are TGTGCCAGCAGACCCCACCGGGATGAGCAGTTCTTC.

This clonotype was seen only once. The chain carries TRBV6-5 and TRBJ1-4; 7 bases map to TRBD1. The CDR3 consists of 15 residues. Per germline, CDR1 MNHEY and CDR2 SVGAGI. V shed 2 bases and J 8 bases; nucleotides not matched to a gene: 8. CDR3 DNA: TGTGCCAGCAGTTACATGGGCAGGGGGAAGGAAAAACTGTTTTTT. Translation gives CASSYMGRGKEKLFF.

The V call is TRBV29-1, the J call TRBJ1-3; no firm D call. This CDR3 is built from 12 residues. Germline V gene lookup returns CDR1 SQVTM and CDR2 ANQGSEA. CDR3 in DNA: TGCAGTCCCACATCCCATGGAAACACCATATATTTT. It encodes CSPTSHGNTIYF.

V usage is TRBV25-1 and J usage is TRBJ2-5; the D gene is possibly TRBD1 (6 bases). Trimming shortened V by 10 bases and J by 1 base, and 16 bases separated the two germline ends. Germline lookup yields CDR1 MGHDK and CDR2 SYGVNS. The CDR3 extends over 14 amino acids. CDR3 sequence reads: CATSRGWGQETQYF. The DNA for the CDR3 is TGTGCCACCAGCAGGGGCTGGGGCCAAGAGACCCAGTACTTC.

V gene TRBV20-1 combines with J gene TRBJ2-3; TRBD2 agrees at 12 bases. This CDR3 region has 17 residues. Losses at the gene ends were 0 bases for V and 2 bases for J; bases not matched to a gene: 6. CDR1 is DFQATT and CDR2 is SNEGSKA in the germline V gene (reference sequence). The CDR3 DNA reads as TGCAGTGCTAGAGATAGGAGGACTAGCGGGGTCACAGATACGCAGTATTTT. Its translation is CSARDRRTSGVTDTQYF.

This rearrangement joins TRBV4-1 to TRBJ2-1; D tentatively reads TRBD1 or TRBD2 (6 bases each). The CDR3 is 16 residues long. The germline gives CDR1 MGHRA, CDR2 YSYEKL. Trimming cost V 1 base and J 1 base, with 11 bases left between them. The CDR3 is CASSQVRGPSYNEQFF. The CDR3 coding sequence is TGCGCCAGCAGCCAAGTCCGGGGGCCTTCCTACAATGAGCAGTTCTTC.